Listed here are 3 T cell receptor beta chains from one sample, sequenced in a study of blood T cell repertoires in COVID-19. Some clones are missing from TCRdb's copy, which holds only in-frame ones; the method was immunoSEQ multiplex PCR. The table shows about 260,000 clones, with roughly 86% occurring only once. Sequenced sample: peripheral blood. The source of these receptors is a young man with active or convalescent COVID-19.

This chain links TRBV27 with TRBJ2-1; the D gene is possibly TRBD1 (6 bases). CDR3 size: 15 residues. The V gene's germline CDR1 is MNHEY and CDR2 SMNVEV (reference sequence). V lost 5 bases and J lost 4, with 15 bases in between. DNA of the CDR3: TGTGCCAGCAGTGGGATGGACAGAGATTACAATGAGCAGTTCTTC. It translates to CASSGMDRDYNEQFF.

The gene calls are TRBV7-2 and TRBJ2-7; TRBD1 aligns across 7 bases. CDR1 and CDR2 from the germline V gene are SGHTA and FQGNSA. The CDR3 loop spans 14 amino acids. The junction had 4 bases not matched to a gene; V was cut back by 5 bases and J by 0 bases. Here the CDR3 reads CASSPQGISYEQYF. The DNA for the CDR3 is TGTGCCAGCAGCCCACAGGGGATCTCCTACGAGCAGTACTTC.

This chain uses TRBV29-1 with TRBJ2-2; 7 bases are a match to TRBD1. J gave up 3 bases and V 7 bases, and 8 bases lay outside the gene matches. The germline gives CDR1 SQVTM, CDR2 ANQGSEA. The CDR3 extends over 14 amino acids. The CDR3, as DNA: TGCAGCGGTAGACAGGGAACGGACACCGGGGAGCTGTTTTTT. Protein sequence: CSGRQGTDTGELFF.